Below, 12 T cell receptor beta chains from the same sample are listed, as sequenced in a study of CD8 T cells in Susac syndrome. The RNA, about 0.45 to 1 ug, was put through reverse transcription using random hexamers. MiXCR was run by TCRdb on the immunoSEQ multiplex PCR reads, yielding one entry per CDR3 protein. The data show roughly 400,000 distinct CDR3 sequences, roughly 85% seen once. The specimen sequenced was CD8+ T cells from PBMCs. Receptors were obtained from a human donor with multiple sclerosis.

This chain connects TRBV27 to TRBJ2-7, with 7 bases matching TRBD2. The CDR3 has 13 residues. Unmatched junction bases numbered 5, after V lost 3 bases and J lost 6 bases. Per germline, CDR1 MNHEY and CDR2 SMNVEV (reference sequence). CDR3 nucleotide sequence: TGTGCCAGCAGTTTCCAGGGAGGGACCGAGCAGTACTTC. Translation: CASSFQGGTEQYF.

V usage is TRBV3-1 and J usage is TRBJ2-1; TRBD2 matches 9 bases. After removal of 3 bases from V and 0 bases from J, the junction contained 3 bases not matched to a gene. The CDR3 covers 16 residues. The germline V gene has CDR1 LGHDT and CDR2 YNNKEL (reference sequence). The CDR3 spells CASSHGSGSSYNEQFF. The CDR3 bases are TGTGCCAGCAGCCACGGTAGCGGGAGCTCCTACAATGAGCAGTTCTTC.

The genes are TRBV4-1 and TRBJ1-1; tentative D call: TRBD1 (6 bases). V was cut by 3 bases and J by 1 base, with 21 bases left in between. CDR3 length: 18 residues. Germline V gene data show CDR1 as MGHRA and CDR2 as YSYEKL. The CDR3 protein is CASSHKGQGRRRNTEAFF. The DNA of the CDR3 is TGCGCCAGCAGCCACAAAGGGCAGGGGAGAAGGAGGAACACTGAAGCTTTCTTT.

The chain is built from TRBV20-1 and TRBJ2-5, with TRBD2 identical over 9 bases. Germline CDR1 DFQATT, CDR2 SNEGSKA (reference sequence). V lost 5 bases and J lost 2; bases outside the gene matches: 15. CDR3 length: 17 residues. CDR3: CSARHFSSGSVQETQYF. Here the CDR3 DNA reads TGCAGTGCTCGCCACTTCAGTAGCGGGAGTGTTCAAGAGACCCAGTACTTC.

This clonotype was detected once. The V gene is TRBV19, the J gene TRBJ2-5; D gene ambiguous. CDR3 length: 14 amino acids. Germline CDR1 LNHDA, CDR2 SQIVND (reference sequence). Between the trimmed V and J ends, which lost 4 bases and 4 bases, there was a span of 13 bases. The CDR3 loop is CASSSGQPRETQYF. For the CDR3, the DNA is TGTGCCAGTAGTAGTGGGCAGCCAAGAGAGACCCAGTACTTC. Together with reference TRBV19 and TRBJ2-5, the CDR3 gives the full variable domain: DGGITQSPKYLFRKEGQNVTLSCEQNLNHDAMYWYRQDPGQGLRLIYYSQIVNDFQKGDIAEGYSVSREKKESFPLTVTSAQKNPTAFYLCASSSGQPRETQYFGPGTRLLVL.

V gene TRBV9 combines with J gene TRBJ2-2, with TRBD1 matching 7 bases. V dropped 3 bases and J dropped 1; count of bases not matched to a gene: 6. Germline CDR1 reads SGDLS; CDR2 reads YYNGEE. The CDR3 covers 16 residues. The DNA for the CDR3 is TGTGCCAGCAGCGGCTCGGGACAGTTGAACACCGGGGAGCTGTTTTTT. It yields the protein CASSGSGQLNTGELFF.

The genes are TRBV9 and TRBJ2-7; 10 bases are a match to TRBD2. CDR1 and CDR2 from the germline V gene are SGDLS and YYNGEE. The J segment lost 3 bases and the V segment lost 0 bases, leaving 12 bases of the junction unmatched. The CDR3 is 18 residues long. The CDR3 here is CASSVGPSRLAGGYEQYF. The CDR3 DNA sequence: TGTGCCAGCAGCGTAGGCCCCTCTAGACTAGCGGGTGGCTACGAGCAGTACTTC. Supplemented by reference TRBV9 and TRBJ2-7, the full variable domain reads DSGVTQTPKHLITATGQRVTLRCSPRSGDLSVYWYQQSLDQGLQFLIQYYNGEERAKGNILERFSAQQFPDLHSELNLSSLELGDSALYFCASSVGPSRLAGGYEQYFGPGTRLTVT.

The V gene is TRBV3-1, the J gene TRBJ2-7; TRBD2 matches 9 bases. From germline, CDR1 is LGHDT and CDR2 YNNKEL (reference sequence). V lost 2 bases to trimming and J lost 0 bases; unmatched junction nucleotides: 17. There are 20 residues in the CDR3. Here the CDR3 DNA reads TGTGCCAGCAGCCAACTTAATCTCAACGGACTAGCGACTAGCTCCTACGAGCAGTACTTC. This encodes CASSQLNLNGLATSSYEQYF.

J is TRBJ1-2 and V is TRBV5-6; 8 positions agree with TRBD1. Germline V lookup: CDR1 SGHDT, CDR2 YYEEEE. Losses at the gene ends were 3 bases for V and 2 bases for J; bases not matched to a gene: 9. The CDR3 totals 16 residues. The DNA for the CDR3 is TGTGCCAGCAGCTATGCAGGGGGCGCAACGAACTATGGCTACACCTTC. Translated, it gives CASSYAGGATNYGYTF.

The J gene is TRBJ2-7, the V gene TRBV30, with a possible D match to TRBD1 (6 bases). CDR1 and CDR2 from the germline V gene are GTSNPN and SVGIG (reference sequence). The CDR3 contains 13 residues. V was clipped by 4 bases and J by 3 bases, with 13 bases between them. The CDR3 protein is CAWKGDTFYEQYF. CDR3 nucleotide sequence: TGTGCCTGGAAGGGGGACACTTTCTACGAGCAGTACTTC.

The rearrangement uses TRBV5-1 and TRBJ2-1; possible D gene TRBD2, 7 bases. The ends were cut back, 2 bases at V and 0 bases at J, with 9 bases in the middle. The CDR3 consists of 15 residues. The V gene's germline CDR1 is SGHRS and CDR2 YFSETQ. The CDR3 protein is CASSFRGASYNEQFF. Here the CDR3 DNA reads TGCGCCAGCAGCTTTCGGGGGGCCTCCTACAATGAGCAGTTCTTC.

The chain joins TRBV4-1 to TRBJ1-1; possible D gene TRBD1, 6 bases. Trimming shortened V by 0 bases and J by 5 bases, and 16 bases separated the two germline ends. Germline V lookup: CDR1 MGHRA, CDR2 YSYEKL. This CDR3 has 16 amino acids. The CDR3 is CASSQDAGVGGTEAFF. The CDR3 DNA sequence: TGCGCCAGCAGCCAAGATGCGGGGGTAGGGGGGACTGAAGCTTTCTTT.